Sequencing of this TCR beta chain was carried out in a study of identical twins. Findings of the study overall: The authors noted that invariant MAIT and iNKT cells could partly confound zero-insertion analyses. Conclusions were based on cross-sectional statistical analysis, without following the same donors.

Template switching added a universal primer site, and cDNA bore unique molecular identifiers. TCRdb reanalysed the 5' RACE reads using MiXCR and keeps one entry per CDR3 protein. The sample holds approximately 300,000 distinct CDR3 sequences, roughly 8.6% seen once. The CDR3 sequence is 18 residues long. The junction had 13 bases not matched to a gene; V was cut back by 4 bases and J by 4 bases. In germline, CDR1 is MNHEY, CDR2 SVGEGT. The sample holds a few counts of this clonotype. Its antigen remains unknown. These data also featured in a second study, about yellow fever vaccine responses in identical twins.

This sequence was found in a woman aged 18 to 35 in good health. This chain connects TRBV6-2 or TRBV6-3 to TRBJ2-1; 10 bases match TRBD1. The sample consisted of CD8+ T cells sorted from blood. CDR3 sequence: CASSFFTFGTGEYNEQFF. The CDR3 nucleotides are TGTGCCAGCAGTTTTTTCACCTTCGGGACAGGGGAGTACAATGAGCAGTTCTTC.